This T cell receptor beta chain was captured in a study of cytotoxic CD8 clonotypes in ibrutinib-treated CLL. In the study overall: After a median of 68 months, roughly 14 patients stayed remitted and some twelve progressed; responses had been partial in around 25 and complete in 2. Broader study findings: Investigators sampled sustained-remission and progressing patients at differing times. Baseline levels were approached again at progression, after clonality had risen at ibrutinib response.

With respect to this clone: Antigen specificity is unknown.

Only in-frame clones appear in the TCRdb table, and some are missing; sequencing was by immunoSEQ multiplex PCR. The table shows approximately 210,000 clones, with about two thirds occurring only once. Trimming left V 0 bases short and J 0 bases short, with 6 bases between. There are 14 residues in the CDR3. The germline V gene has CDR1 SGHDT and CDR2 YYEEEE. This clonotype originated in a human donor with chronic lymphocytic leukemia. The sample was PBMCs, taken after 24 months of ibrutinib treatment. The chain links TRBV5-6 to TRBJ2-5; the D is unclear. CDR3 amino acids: CASSLVWYQETQYF. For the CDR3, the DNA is TGTGCCAGCAGCTTGGTTTGGTACCAAGAGACCCAGTACTTC.